The source of this T cell receptor beta chain is a study of blood T cell repertoires in COVID-19 (dated by TCRdb to the early 2020s). As for the study more broadly: Samples covering the acute and convalescent phases of COVID-19 were provided by collaborators in the United States, Italy and Spain. The material from the prospective study consisted of cDNA or gDNA derived from T cells, B-cell-depleted T cells, or PBMCs. The dataset comprised deeply sampled blood TCRbeta repertoires from subjects exposed to, actively infected with, or recovered from COVID-19. The repertoires were released in a freely available public database meant as a resource for research on the immune response to SARS-CoV-2. The samples were drawn from the first 160 participants of the ongoing ImmuneRACE study and from more than 1,000 subjects provided by 6 global collaborators. Nearly every sample came with metadata listing a de-identified subject ID, COVID-19 status, age in years and sex. Where HLA class I and class II types were available, the types were taken from metadata supplied by the sample provider, not from assay-based typing.

Whole blood was collected in K2EDTA tubes by collaborating institutions according to the institutions' own protocols. Collaborator samples were shipped for TCRbeta analysis as frozen whole blood, isolated PBMCs, or DNA extracted from either sample type. Overall results and qualifications from the work: The amount of clinical and demographic metadata varied by source and participant and was provided uncurated.

The immunoSEQ Assay, a bias-controlled multiplex PCR, was used to amplify TCRbeta CDR3 regions from genomic DNA. As for how the authors treated the data: Nucleated cell counts per sample were estimated from amplification of reference gene primers within the assay. To quantify the absolute abundance of each unique TCRbeta CDR3 rearrangement, sequence reads were collapsed and filtered. For each sample, productive Simpson clonality was calculated as the square root of Simpson's diversity index over productive rearrangements. TCRdb holds this immuneACCESS table with in-frame rearrangements only. Some clones are missing; in checked studies, unresolved V genes explain under half, and the rest has no known cause. The DNA gave D and trimming, while V, J and clone size come from that table. The table for this sample lists some 88,000 clones; less than 90% of them were counted only once. The ten largest clonotypes hold about 7% of the sample.

A remark on this clone: Its antigen remains unidentified. No base quality information exists; no much larger clone differs at one position.

Sequencing input: peripheral blood. The source is a man aged 60-69 years with acute or convalescent COVID-19.

The nucleotide sequence reads TGTGCCATCAGTGGGGCTAGCGTACAACAACGCTACGAGCAGTACTTC. It translates as CAISGASVQQRYEQYF. This receptor chain uses TRBV10-3 and TRBJ2-7, with a weak D call of TRBD2 (6 bases match). The CDR3, cysteine through phenylalanine, is 16 amino acids long. This entry keeps only the CDR3 DNA: 48 bases, framed from base 1. Per the germline V gene, ENHRY is the CDR1 and SYGVKD is the CDR2. The junction carries 19 bases between V and J, which are trimmed by 4 bases and 3 bases respectively.